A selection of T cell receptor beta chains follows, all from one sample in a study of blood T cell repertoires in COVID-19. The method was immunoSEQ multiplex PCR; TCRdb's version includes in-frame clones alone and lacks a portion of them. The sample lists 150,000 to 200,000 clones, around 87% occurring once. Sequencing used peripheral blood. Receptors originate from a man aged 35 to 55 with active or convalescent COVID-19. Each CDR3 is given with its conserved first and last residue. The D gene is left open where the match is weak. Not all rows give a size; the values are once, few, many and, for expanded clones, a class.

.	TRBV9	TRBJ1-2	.	CASSPQSGTGYGYTF	TGTGCCAGCAGCCCCCAGAGCGGAACCGGCTATGGCTACACCTTC
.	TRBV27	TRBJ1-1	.	CASSLFFLMGGNTEAFF	TGTGCCAGCAGTTTATTTTTCCTAATGGGAGGGAACACTGAAGCTTTCTTT
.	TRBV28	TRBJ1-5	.	CASQDNQGPQHF	TGTGCCAGCCAGGATAATCAGGGGCCCCAGCATTTT
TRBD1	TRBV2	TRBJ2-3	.	CASLRPGQSVDTQYF	TGTGCCAGCCTAAGACCGGGACAGAGCGTAGATACGCAGTATTTT
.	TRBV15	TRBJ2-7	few	CATSRDGEQSDF	TGTGCCACCAGCAGAGATGGCGAGCAGAGCGACTTC
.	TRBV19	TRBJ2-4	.	CASSIDRSNIQYF	TGTGCCAGTAGTATTGACAGATCAAACATTCAGTACTTC
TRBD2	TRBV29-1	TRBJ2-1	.	CSVEDRETSGTNEQFF	TGCAGCGTTGAAGATCGGGAGACTAGCGGGACCAATGAGCAGTTCTTC
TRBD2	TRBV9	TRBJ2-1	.	CASSPGLEGYNEQFF	TGTGCCAGCAGCCCGGGACTAGAGGGCTACAATGAGCAGTTCTTC
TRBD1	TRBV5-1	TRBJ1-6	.	CASSTGTGDSPLHF	TGCGCCAGCAGCACCGGGACAGGGGATTCACCCCTCCACTTT
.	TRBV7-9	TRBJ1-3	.	CASGGDFSGNTIYF	TGTGCCTCCGGGGGGGACTTTTCTGGAAACACCATATATTTT
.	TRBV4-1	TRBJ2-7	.	CASSQEMNPGYEQYF	TGCGCCAGCAGCCAAGAGATGAATCCGGGCTACGAGCAGTACTTC
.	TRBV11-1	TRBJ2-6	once	CASSPGGSSGANVLTF	TGTGCCAGCAGCCCCGGGGGAAGCTCTGGGGCCAACGTCCTGACTTTC
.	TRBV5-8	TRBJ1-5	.	CASSSVAGINNQPQHF	TGTGCCAGCAGCTCCGTGGCGGGGATAAACAATCAGCCCCAGCATTTT
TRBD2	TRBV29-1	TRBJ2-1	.	CSVGSGGAPEQFF	TGCAGCGTCGGAAGCGGGGGGGCCCCTGAGCAGTTCTTC
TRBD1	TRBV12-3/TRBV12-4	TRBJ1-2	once	CASSQDRRNGYTF	TGTGCCAGCAGTCAGGACAGGAGGAATGGCTACACCTTC
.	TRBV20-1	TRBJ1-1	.	CSARDGEGAFF	TGCAGTGCTAGAGACGGGGAGGGGGCTTTCTTT
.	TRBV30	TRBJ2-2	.	CALSHEGSRDTGELFF	TGTGCCTTATCACACGAGGGTTCGAGGGACACCGGGGAGCTGTTTTTT
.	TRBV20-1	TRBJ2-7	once	CSAIQVDEQYF	TGCAGTGCTATACAGGTTGACGAGCAGTACTTC
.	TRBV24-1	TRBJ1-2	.	CATSDSTWGYTF	TGTGCCACCAGTGATTCAACATGGGGCTACACCTTC
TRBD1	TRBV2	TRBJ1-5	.	CASKSDRGDQPQHF	TGTGCCAGCAAGTCGGACAGGGGCGATCAGCCCCAGCATTTT
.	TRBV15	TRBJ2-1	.	CATSRDRGVNEQFF	TGTGCCACCAGCAGAGACAGGGGAGTCAATGAGCAGTTCTTC
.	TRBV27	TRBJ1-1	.	CASSLSIGREGTEAFF	TGTGCCAGCAGTTTATCGATCGGCAGGGAGGGCACTGAAGCTTTCTTT
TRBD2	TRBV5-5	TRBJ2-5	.	CASSISLAGGQETQYF	TGTGCCAGCAGCATCTCACTAGCGGGGGGCCAAGAGACCCAGTACTTC
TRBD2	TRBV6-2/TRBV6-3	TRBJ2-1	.	CASSGGAKPYNEQFF	TGTGCCAGCAGCGGGGGGGCGAAACCCTACAATGAGCAGTTCTTC
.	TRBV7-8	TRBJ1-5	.	CASSLPGDQPQHF	TGTGCCAGCAGCTTACCAGGGGATCAGCCCCAGCATTTT
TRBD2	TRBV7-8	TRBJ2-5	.	CASSPGLLAGGPAETQYF	TGTGCCAGCAGCCCAGGCCTACTAGCGGGGGGGCCGGCAGAGACCCAGTACTTC
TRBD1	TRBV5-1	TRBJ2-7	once	CASSKTGGLYEQYF	TGCGCCAGCAGCAAGACAGGGGGTCTATACGAGCAGTACTTC
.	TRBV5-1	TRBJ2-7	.	CASSLARTASGGEQYF	TGCGCCAGCAGCTTGGCCAGGACAGCCTCAGGCGGCGAGCAGTACTTC
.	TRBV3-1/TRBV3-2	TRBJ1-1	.	CASSLQSGVGEAFF	TGTGCCAGCAGCCTACAATCAGGGGTTGGCGAAGCTTTCTTT
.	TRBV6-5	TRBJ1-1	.	CASSSHRVGTEAFF	TGTGCCAGCAGTTCTCACAGGGTGGGGACTGAAGCTTTCTTT
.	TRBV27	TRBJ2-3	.	CASSLGGGATDTQYF	TGTGCCAGCAGTTTGGGGGGTGGGGCCACAGATACGCAGTATTTT
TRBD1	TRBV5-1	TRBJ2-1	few	CASSLPDGTGEQFF	TGCGCCAGCAGCTTGCCCGACGGGACAGGTGAGCAGTTCTTC
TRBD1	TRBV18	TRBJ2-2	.	CASSRDSPNTGELFF	TGTGCCAGCTCACGGGACAGCCCGAACACCGGGGAGCTGTTTTTT
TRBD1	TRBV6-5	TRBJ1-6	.	CASSTGQGKPPLHF	TGTGCCAGCAGTACCGGACAGGGGAAACCACCCCTCCACTTT
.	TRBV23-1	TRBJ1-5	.	CASSQPKTEFFNQPQHF	TGCGCCAGCAGTCAACCAAAGACAGAGTTTTTCAATCAGCCCCAGCATTTT
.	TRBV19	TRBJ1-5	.	CASIGGRGVSNQPQHF	TGTGCCAGTATTGGCGGTAGGGGCGTTAGCAATCAGCCCCAGCATTTT
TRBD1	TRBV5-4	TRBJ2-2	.	CASSNRGRGELFF	TGTGCCAGCAGCAACAGGGGGCGGGGGGAGCTGTTTTTT
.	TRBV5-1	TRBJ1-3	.	CASSFLGESGNTIYF	TGCGCCAGCAGCTTCCTAGGAGAGTCTGGAAACACCATATATTTT
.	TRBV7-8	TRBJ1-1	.	CASSSLRNTEAFF	TGTGCCAGCAGCTCCCTAAGGAACACTGAAGCTTTCTTT